This TCR beta chain was retrieved from a study of blood T cell repertoires in COVID-19 (dated by TCRdb to the early 2020s). As for the study more broadly: Samples from collaborators originated in the United States, Italy and Spain and spanned both the acute and convalescent phases of COVID-19. The material from the prospective study consisted of cDNA or gDNA derived from T cells, B-cell-depleted T cells, or PBMCs. The dataset comprised deeply sampled blood TCRbeta repertoires from subjects exposed to, actively infected with, or recovered from COVID-19. The repertoires were released in a freely available public database intended as a resource for research on the immune response to SARS-CoV-2. The samples were drawn from two sources: the first 160 participants of the ongoing ImmuneRACE study, and 950 to 1,500 subjects contributed by 6 global collaborators. Nearly every sample came with metadata listing a de-identified subject ID, COVID-19 status, age in years and sex. Where available, HLA class I and class II types were obtained from metadata supplied by the sample provider rather than from assay-based typing. General conclusions and limits of the study: The quantity of clinical and demographic metadata differed by source and by participant and was supplied without curation.

The junction shows trimming of 5 bases on V and 0 bases on J, plus 7 bases between the germline ends. CDR1 is given as MNHEY and CDR2 as SMNVEV, both from the germline V gene (reference sequence). The CDR3 runs 13 amino acids, cysteine and phenylalanine included. Of the read, only the CDR3 DNA is kept; its 39 bases are in frame from base 1. Participants in the prospective study were aged roughly 18 to 95 years, lived in under 30 United States geographic areas, and enrolled through a virtual design. In the prospective study, participants were assigned to cohorts based on the clinical history participants reported in a screening survey and a study questionnaire. ImmuneRACE Cohort 3 recovered participants were defined by two consecutive negative NP/OP PCR tests, healthcare professional clearance, or symptom resolution. Mobile phlebotomists in the prospective study collected whole blood, serum and a nasopharyngeal or oropharyngeal swab from every participant. Prospective study participants could optionally give additional blood draws and questionnaires over an approximately two-month period. Blood samples from the prospective study were shipped frozen or at room temperature prior to DNA extraction.

In the case of this clone: No antigen is known for it. No quality values exist for individual bases; no much larger clone is one base distant.

TCRbeta CDR3 regions were amplified from genomic DNA by means of the immunoSEQ Assay, a bias-controlled multiplex PCR. Turning to the authors' computational methods: Within the assay, amplification of reference gene primers was used to estimate how many nucleated cells each sample contained. To quantify the absolute abundance of each unique TCRbeta CDR3 rearrangement, sequence reads were collapsed and filtered. For each sample, productive Simpson clonality was calculated by taking the square root of Simpson's diversity index across productive rearrangements. The table comes from immuneACCESS by way of TCRdb, which keeps in-frame sequences with V and J called. Part of the clones is missing from these tables; in studies checked, under half for an unresolved V gene and the rest for unknown reasons. That table supplies the V and J calls and clone size; D and trimming were determined from the DNA. The sample has roughly 330,000 clones on record, around 87% of them singletons. The ten largest clones capture about 5.2% of the sample.

The rearrangement joined TRBV27 to TRBJ1-1, with no reliable assignment of the D segment. The sequence came from a woman aged 30 to 39 who had recovered from COVID-19. Sequenced sample: PBMCs or T cells enriched from blood (not recorded which). The CDR3 reads CASSPHMNTEAFF. At the DNA level, the sequence is TGTGCCAGCAGTCCTCACATGAACACTGAAGCTTTCTTT.